One sample yielded the 28 T cell receptor beta chains listed below, sequenced in a study of blood T cells in healthy people across ages. Alongside a J-beta primer mix, a sample-barcoded 5' primer served in a second PCR lasting roughly 6 to 12 cycles. TCRdb redid the calling of the 5' RACE reads with MiXCR, one entry per CDR3 protein. Of approximately 850,000 distinct CDR3 sequences in the sample, roughly 44% were seen once. Sample: blood. These receptors all come from a man between 60 and 70 years old in good health.

This clonotype was counted ten times or more. This sequence joins TRBV5-6 and TRBJ2-1, with D possibly matching TRBD1 (6 bases). Trimming took 1 base from V and 14 from J, leaving 10 bases between them. Germline CDR1 and CDR2: SGHDT and YYEEEE. The CDR3 is 11 amino acids. This CDR3 reads CASSLTGKEFF. CDR3 nucleotides: TGTGCCAGCAGCTTGACAGGGAAGGAGTTCTTC.

This clonotype was seen a handful of times. CDR3 region: CASHLGMGTEAFF. The DNA for the CDR3 is TGTGCCAGCCACTTGGGGATGGGCACTGAAGCTTTCTTT. V and J are TRBV6-5 and TRBJ1-1; no definite D call. CDR3 length equals 13 residues. Looked up from germline, CDR1 is MNHEY and CDR2 is SVGAGI. V lost 8 bases, J lost 4 bases, and 14 bases lay in between.

The rearrangement links TRBV3-1 to TRBJ2-7; D gene unclear. The germline V and J ends were trimmed by 5 bases and 2 bases, with 13 bases remaining between them. CDR1 LGHDT and CDR2 YNNKEL come from the germline V gene (reference sequence). The CDR3 spans 14 residues. Here the CDR3 reads CASSTTRGAYEQYF. The CDR3 nucleotides read TGTGCCAGCAGCACCACAAGAGGCGCCTACGAGCAGTACTTC.

The chain combines TRBV5-5 with TRBJ2-3; 7 bases agree with TRBD1. Trimming at V came to 1 base and at J to 4 bases, leaving 6 bases not matched to a gene. Germline assignment: CDR1 SGHKS and CDR2 YYEKEE (reference sequence). The CDR3 consists of 15 residues. DNA of the CDR3: TGTGCCAGCAGCTTGATCAGGGGGATGGCAGATACGCAGTATTTT. Protein: CASSLIRGMADTQYF.

The J gene is TRBJ2-2, the V gene TRBV5-6; 9 nucleotides agree with TRBD2. Per germline, CDR1 SGHDT and CDR2 YYEEEE. Trimming removed 4 bases from V and 3 bases from J; junction bases left unmatched: 10. The CDR3 consists of 17 residues. The chain's CDR3 is CASSPGGGARYTGELFF. The DNA of the CDR3 is TGTGCCAGCAGCCCCGGCGGGGGGGCTAGGTACACCGGGGAGCTGTTTTTT.

To note about this clonotype: A read error may account for a junction end that differs from germline. The chain combines TRBV27 with TRBJ1-3; tentatively, D is TRBD1 (5 bases). CDR1 is MNHEY, CDR2 SMNVEV, per germline (reference sequence). The CDR3 has 14 residues. CDR3 DNA: TGTCCCAGCAGGTCAGGGAGGACTGGAAACACCATATATTTT. Protein sequence: CPSRSGRTGNTIYF.

The J gene is TRBJ1-5, the V gene TRBV7-2; D not resolved. The CDR3 is 16 amino acids. Germline lookup yields CDR1 SGHTA and CDR2 FQGNSA. Trimming cost V 6 bases and J 0 bases, with 15 bases left between them. For the CDR3, the DNA is TGTGCCAGCAGTCTCGGGTCTACCCATAGCAATCAGCCCCAGCATTTT. Protein sequence: CASSLGSTHSNQPQHF.

The chain joins TRBV29-1 to TRBJ1-1, with D possibly matching TRBD1 (5 bases). CDR3 size: 13 residues. The germline CDR1 and CDR2 sequences are SQVTM and ANQGSEA. V was shortened by 2 bases and J by 4 bases, with 11 bases between the two germline ends. The CDR3 sequence is CSVENSGSTEAFF. In DNA form, the CDR3 reads TGCAGCGTTGAAAATTCAGGGTCCACTGAAGCTTTCTTT.

The chain uses TRBV5-1 and TRBJ1-1, with TRBD1 identical over 8 bases. The J segment lost 4 bases and the V segment lost 4 bases, leaving 9 bases of the junction unmatched. CDR1 SGHRS and CDR2 YFSETQ come from the germline V gene. The CDR3 is 15 amino acids. CDR3 coding DNA: TGCGCCAGCAGCCTGACAGGGGCGGGTAGCACTGAAGCTTTCTTT. Protein sequence: CASSLTGAGSTEAFF.

V gene TRBV5-1 combines with J gene TRBJ2-2, with D unresolved. The CDR3 loop spans 11 amino acids. Trimming stripped 4 bases from V and 4 bases from J, with 2 bases between. Germline V lookup: CDR1 SGHRS, CDR2 YFSETQ. The CDR3 region is CASSITGELFF. The CDR3 DNA follows: TGCGCCAGCAGCATCACCGGGGAGCTGTTTTTT.

The genes are TRBV18 and TRBJ1-2; TRBD1 might be the D (5 bases). The V end was cut by 2 bases, the J end by 7 bases, with 17 bases between. CDR3 length: 15 amino acids. CDR1 is KGHSH and CDR2 is LQKENI in the germline V gene. The chain's CDR3 is CASSPESAGNGGYTF. In nucleotides, the CDR3 is TGTGCCAGCTCACCAGAGTCGGCAGGGAATGGTGGCTACACCTTC.

This clonotype has more than one count but fewer than ten. The chain recombines TRBV6-1 with TRBJ1-2; no definite D call. From germline, CDR1 is MNHNS and CDR2 SASEGT. This CDR3 contains 14 residues. Trimming left V 2 bases short and J 4 bases short, with 11 bases between. This chain's CDR3 is CASSEHGGSYGYTF. CDR3 nucleotide sequence: TGTGCCAGCAGTGAACATGGAGGGAGCTATGGCTACACCTTC.

This clonotype was observed many times. The chain has TRBV27 and TRBJ2-7; TRBD1 matches 8 bases. The length of the CDR3 is 14 residues. Trimming took 8 bases from V and 2 from J; bases not matched to a gene: 8. The germline CDR1 and CDR2 sequences are MNHEY and SMNVEV (reference sequence). CDR3 DNA sequence: TGTGCCAGCTCACTGACAGGGGCCCCCTACGAGCAGTACTTC. Encoded protein: CASSLTGAPYEQYF.

The V and J genes are TRBV6-5 and TRBJ2-7, with 14 bases matching TRBD2. Germline CDR1 is MNHEY and CDR2 is SVGAGI. The CDR3 has 19 residues. Germline trimming cut 6 bases from V and 2 bases from J; bases unmatched to any gene: 15. CDR3 protein: CASSYRKPGLAGETYEQYF. In DNA, the CDR3 is TGTGCCAGCAGCTACCGAAAACCGGGACTAGCGGGGGAGACCTACGAGCAGTACTTC.

This sequence joins TRBV20-1 and TRBJ2-4; D may match TRBD1 or TRBD2 (6 bases each). TRBJ2-7 explains the end of the DNA better; the J call may be wrong. The CDR3 extends over 13 amino acids. CDR1 DFQATT and CDR2 SNEGSKA come from the germline V gene (reference sequence). For the CDR3, the DNA is TGCAGTGCTCAGGACGGGGGCCGCTACGAGCAGTACTTC. Translating gives CSAQDGGRYEQYF.

J is TRBJ2-5 and V is TRBV6-5; D may match TRBD1 or TRBD2 (5 bases each). The CDR3 is 15 amino acids. Germline V lookup: CDR1 MNHEY, CDR2 SVGAGI. Trimming removed 5 bases at V and 0 bases at J, with 13 bases between. CDR3 DNA: TGTGCCAGCAGTCCGGGACGGAGTCACCAAGAGACCCAGTACTTC. Its protein is CASSPGRSHQETQYF.

In DNA, the CDR3 is TGTGCCAGCAGTGAAGCGGGGAATGAGCAGTTCTTC. Protein product: CASSEAGNEQFF. The gene calls are TRBV2 and TRBJ2-1; D is unclear. Germline lookup yields CDR1 SNHLY and CDR2 FYNNEI. The CDR3 runs to 12 residues. Trimming left V 0 bases short and J 7 bases short, with 4 bases between.

CDR3 loop: CASSAIAGALYNEQFF. CDR3 bases: TGTGCCAGCAGCGCCATAGCGGGGGCCCTATACAATGAGCAGTTCTTC. This chain uses TRBV11-2 with TRBJ2-1; 9 positions agree with TRBD2. V dropped 5 bases and J dropped 4; count of bases not matched to a gene: 9. Germline CDR1 is SGHAT and CDR2 is FQNNGV. CDR3 size: 16 residues.

This clonotype was seen many times. The rearrangement uses TRBV4-3 and TRBJ2-4, with D perhaps matching TRBD1 (6 bases). The CDR3 consists of 15 residues. Germline-derived CDR1 and CDR2 are LGHNA and YSLEER. With 3 bases removed from V and 6 bases from J, the gap between germline ends came to 15 bases. The CDR3 loop reads CASSQRVQGSNIQYF. The DNA for the CDR3 is TGCGCCAGCAGCCAGCGTGTGCAGGGGTCAAACATTCAGTACTTC.

In this sample, this clonotype turned up once. The chain combines TRBV6-2 or TRBV6-3 with TRBJ1-1; no clear D. The length of the CDR3 is 12 residues. Trimming took 2 bases from V and 7 from J, leaving 8 bases between them. The germline CDR1 and CDR2 sequences are MNHEY and SVGEGT. CDR3: CASSYMVDEAFF. In DNA form, the CDR3 reads TGTGCCAGCAGTTACATGGTGGATGAAGCTTTCTTT.

The chain joins TRBV27 to TRBJ1-6; D not certain. V gave up 7 bases and J gave up 7 bases, with 14 bases separating them. The CDR3 loop spans 14 amino acids. The germline CDR1 and CDR2 sequences are MNHEY and SMNVEV (reference sequence). The CDR3 DNA follows: TGTGCCAGCAAACTAAACTTTGGAAATTCACCCCTCCACTTT. Translation gives CASKLNFGNSPLHF.

V gene TRBV6-2 or TRBV6-3 combines with J gene TRBJ2-1, with a weak D call TRBD1 (5 bases). The CDR3 is 13 residues long. V was shortened by 6 bases and J by 6 bases, with 12 bases between the two germline ends. Looked up from germline, CDR1 is MNHEY and CDR2 is SVGEGT. In nucleotides, the CDR3 is TGTGCCAGCAGACACACTCAGGGCAATGAGCAGTTCTTC. It specifies CASRHTQGNEQFF.

Only a few counts were recorded for this clonotype. The DNA of the CDR3 is TGTGCCAGCAGTTCCCTCTCTGCGACAGGAGTTAATCAGCCCCAGCATTTT. This encodes CASSSLSATGVNQPQHF. The gene calls are TRBV6-5 and TRBJ1-5; possible D gene TRBD1, 6 bases. The CDR3 covers 17 residues. V shed 4 bases and J shed 4 bases, with 20 bases lying between them. The germline V gene encodes CDR1 MNHEY and CDR2 SVGAGI.

This clonotype is a singleton in its sample. This chain connects TRBV18 to TRBJ2-1, with D maybe TRBD1 (6 bases). The germline CDR1 and CDR2 sequences are KGHSH and LQKENI. The CDR3 sequence is 16 residues long. The ends were cut back, 6 bases at V and 7 bases at J, with 22 bases in the middle. DNA of the CDR3: TGTGCCAGCTCGTCCTCAGGGGCAATATCGGGAAATGAGCAGTTCTTC. It specifies CASSSSGAISGNEQFF.

This clonotype was counted only a few times. The genes are TRBV13 and TRBJ1-4; D remains ambiguous. The CDR3 spans 16 residues. Germline V gene data show CDR1 as PRHDT and CDR2 as FYEKMQ (reference sequence). The ends were cut back, 5 bases at V and 0 bases at J, with 13 bases in the middle. CDR3 region: CASSPRRGATNEKLFF. CDR3 nucleotide sequence: TGTGCCAGCAGCCCCCGGCGTGGGGCAACTAATGAAAAACTGTTTTTT.

The chain couples TRBV5-1 to TRBJ1-2; D is possibly TRBD1 (6 bases). Looked up from germline, CDR1 is SGHRS and CDR2 is YFSETQ. This CDR3 region has 15 residues. V was trimmed by 0 bases and J by 4 bases, leaving 13 bases between them. CDR3 sequence: CASSLEQGSIYGYTF. The CDR3 DNA reads as TGCGCCAGCAGCTTGGAGCAGGGGAGTATCTATGGCTACACCTTC.

The gene calls are TRBV5-6 and TRBJ2-7; 8 nucleotides line up with TRBD2. V trimming: 3 bases; J trimming: 0 bases; junction bases outside the gene matches: 14. The CDR3 covers 18 residues. CDR1 is SGHDT, CDR2 YYEEEE, per germline. This CDR3 reads CASSSIGRGVRSSYEQYF. DNA of the CDR3: TGTGCCAGCAGCTCGATCGGGCGGGGGGTTAGGAGCTCCTACGAGCAGTACTTC.

The J gene is TRBJ2-7, the V gene TRBV6-5; TRBD1 is a possible D gene (5 bases). V lost 2 bases and J 3 bases, leaving 11 bases between the germline ends. This CDR3 has 14 amino acids. Germline V gene sequence: CDR1 MNHEY, CDR2 SVGAGI. The CDR3 here is CASSYRRQRYEQYF. The CDR3 DNA reads as TGTGCCAGCAGTTACCGGAGACAGCGCTACGAGCAGTACTTC.